Reported below is one T cell receptor beta chain. Its antigen is currently unknown. This record belongs to a study of neoadjuvant anti-PD-1 for oral cavity cancer. Overall study context: Nivolumab at 3 mg/kg was mostly given biweekly, three to four doses, pre-surgery.

TCRdb's table, derived via immunoSEQ multiplex PCR, lists solely in-frame clones and lacks some. The repertoire holds over 60,000 clones, with around 85% as singletons. Findings and caveats of the study: PBMC Gini-index clonality exceeded responders' in non-responders post-nivolumab.

Trimming removed 6 bases from V and 2 bases from J; junction bases left unmatched: 6. Per germline, CDR1 LNHDA and CDR2 SQIVND (reference sequence). The CDR3 runs 14 residues. The time point here: after neoadjuvant nivolumab, at surgical resection. Patients had HPV-negative, locally advanced oral cavity squamous cell carcinoma. The receptor's source is a person aged 35-80 years with oral cavity squamous cell carcinoma. This specimen consisted of PBMCs, obtained after nivolumab (anti-PD-1) treatment. V usage is TRBV19 and J usage is TRBJ1-2; 7 bases align to TRBD1. The CDR3 is CASSPGTENYGYTF. The CDR3 DNA reads as TGTGCCAGTAGCCCCGGGACAGAAAACTATGGCTACACCTTC.